These 19 T cell receptor beta chains originate from one sample sequenced in a study of early T cells in non-severe SARS-CoV-2 infection. MiXCR was run by TCRdb on the 5' RACE reads, yielding one entry per CDR3 protein. The repertoire holds more than 25,000 distinct CDR3 sequences, over 3.5% seen once, with under 6.5% in the top ten. Sequenced sample: whole blood. The receptors shown here come from an adult who was a healthcare worker with PCR-confirmed SARS-CoV-2 infection or an uninfected control (not recorded which).

This clonotype has ten or more counts. The V call is TRBV12-5, the J call TRBJ1-1; D uncertain. The CDR3 extends over 12 amino acids. The germline V gene has CDR1 LGHNT and CDR2 FRNRAP. The V and J ends lost 0 bases and 6 bases respectively, with 5 bases between them. The CDR3 region is CASGLVGPEAFF. In DNA form, the CDR3 reads TGTGCTAGTGGTTTGGTAGGCCCTGAAGCTTTCTTT. The entire variable domain, with the rest obtained from reference TRBV12-5 and TRBJ1-1, is as follows: DARVTQTPRHKVTEMGQEVTMRCQPILGHNTVFWYRQTMMQGLELLAYFRNRAPLDDSGMPKDRFSAEMPDATLATLKIQPSEPRDSAVYFCASGLVGPEAFFGQGTRLTVV.

Ten or more counts support this clonotype. The chain couples TRBV7-2 to TRBJ1-5; D unresolved. Trimming left V 4 bases short and J 4 bases short, with 11 bases between. The CDR3 is 14 residues long. Germline CDR1 and CDR2: SGHTA and FQGNSA. CDR3 nucleotide sequence: TGTGCCAGCAGCTCAACTGCGAGGAATCAGCCCCAGCATTTT. Its translation is CASSSTARNQPQHF.

This clonotype was observed many times. The gene calls are TRBV29-1 and TRBJ2-1; 10 nucleotides align to TRBD1. The CDR3 is 16 residues long. V dropped 0 bases and J dropped 2; count of bases not matched to a gene: 4. CDR1 is SQVTM and CDR2 is ANQGSEA in the germline V gene. The CDR3 region is CSVEEPGQGTYNEQFF. CDR3 nucleotide sequence: TGCAGCGTTGAAGAACCGGGACAGGGGACCTACAATGAGCAGTTCTTC.

The table lists this clonotype with many counts. The rearrangement uses TRBV24-1 and TRBJ2-3; D assignment may be TRBD1 or TRBD2 (5 bases each). Germline V CDR1 and CDR2: KGHDR, SFDVKD. CDR3 length: 14 amino acids. V dropped 0 bases and J dropped 6 bases, with 9 bases sitting between them. CDR3 in DNA: TGTGCCACCAGTGATTTGTTCAGGGAGGATACGCAGTATTTT. It yields the protein CATSDLFREDTQYF.

This clonotype was counted a few times. The rearrangement links TRBV12-3 or TRBV12-4 to TRBJ2-7; D call uncertain. The V gene lost 6 bases and the J gene lost 9 bases, with 18 bases spanning the gap. The CDR3 extends over 13 amino acids. CDR3 sequence: CASRPEAGLRQYF. The CDR3 region has the DNA TGTGCCAGCAGACCCGAAGCTGGGCTTCGGCAGTACTTC.

This clonotype was seen repeatedly, ten times or more. This chain links TRBV5-1 with TRBJ2-1; D is possibly TRBD1 (6 bases). The CDR3 length is 15 residues. Germline CDR1 and CDR2: SGHRS and YFSETQ. Trimming left V 4 bases short and J 9 bases short, with 20 bases between. The CDR3 region has the DNA TGCGCCAGCAGCCAACCGACAGGATGGGCTGGTGAGCAGTTCTTC. This encodes CASSQPTGWAGEQFF.

This clonotype was found many times. This chain links TRBV12-5 with TRBJ2-3, with 7 bases that match TRBD2. The CDR3 runs 15 residues. CDR1 LGHNT and CDR2 FRNRAP come from the germline V gene. V shed 2 bases, J shed 7 bases, and the junction held 9 bases outside the gene matches. This CDR3 is CASGLLGGGFHTQYF. In DNA, the CDR3 is TGTGCTAGTGGTTTGCTCGGCGGGGGATTCCATACGCAGTATTTT.

This clonotype was seen many times. This chain uses TRBV6-6 with TRBJ2-3; D may match TRBD1 or TRBD2 (5 bases each). CDR1 and CDR2 from the germline V gene are MNHNY and SVGAGI (reference sequence). V was clipped by 7 bases and J by 6 bases, with 23 bases between them. The CDR3 is made up of 16 amino acids. The CDR3 reads CASTMRGAQRQDTQYF. DNA of the CDR3: TGTGCCAGCACGATGAGGGGCGCCCAACGCCAGGATACGCAGTATTTT.

The chain links TRBV5-1 to TRBJ2-7; tentatively, D is TRBD1 (5 bases). Trimming cost V 0 bases and J 0 bases, with 10 bases left between them. CDR1 and CDR2 (germline): SGHRS, YFSETQ. CDR3 length equals 15 residues. The CDR3 DNA follows: TGCGCCAGCAGCTTGGTAGGCGACAGCTCCTACGAGCAGTACTTC. Amino acid sequence: CASSLVGDSSYEQYF.

This clonotype was detected ten times or more. The CDR3 region is CSAKGHPFSYEQYF. Here the CDR3 DNA reads TGCAGTGCCAAGGGACACCCGTTCTCCTACGAGCAGTACTTC. The V gene is TRBV20-1, the J gene TRBJ2-7; tentatively, D is TRBD1 (6 bases). CDR1 DFQATT and CDR2 SNEGSKA come from the germline V gene (reference sequence). The CDR3 runs 14 residues. V lost 6 bases, J lost 0 bases, and 15 bases lay in between.

The gene calls are TRBV30 and TRBJ2-4; 7 bases are a match to TRBD1. Germline V gene sequence: CDR1 GTSNPN, CDR2 SVGIG (reference sequence). Germline trimming cut 0 bases from V and 13 bases from J; bases unmatched to any gene: 3. The CDR3 contains 11 residues. CDR3 in DNA: TGTGCCTGGAGTGTACTGGGACAGCAGTACTTC. Translated, it gives CAWSVLGQQYF.

This clonotype has at least ten counts. The chain uses TRBV12-3 or TRBV12-4 and TRBJ2-7; D tentatively reads TRBD1 or TRBD2 (6 bases each). The CDR3 totals 15 residues. V shed 1 base and J shed 1 base, with 11 bases lying between them. The CDR3 region has the DNA TGTGCCAGCAGTTTAGGGCAGGGGACTTCCTACGAGCAGTACTTC. Translation: CASSLGQGTSYEQYF.

This clonotype was seen repeatedly, ten times or more. This rearrangement joins TRBV10-3 to TRBJ2-7, with unresolved D. Germline CDR1 ENHRY, CDR2 SYGVKD. This CDR3 contains 12 residues. The germline V and J ends were trimmed by 3 bases and 0 bases, with 3 bases remaining between them. CDR3 amino acids: CAISEISYEQYF. CDR3 in DNA: TGTGCCATCAGTGAAATCTCCTACGAGCAGTACTTC.

This clonotype was seen repeatedly, ten times or more. The gene calls are TRBV7-2 and TRBJ2-5, with D perhaps being TRBD1 or TRBD2 (5 bases each). The CDR3 is 16 residues long. The V gene's germline CDR1 is SGHTA and CDR2 FQGNSA. Deletions cut 0 bases from V and 1 base from J, with 12 bases between. In DNA form, the CDR3 reads TGTGCCAGCAGCTTAGCCGGGCAGGGAGCCCAAGAGACCCAGTACTTC. Its protein is CASSLAGQGAQETQYF.

This clonotype was seen ten or more times. The rearrangement joins TRBV7-8 to TRBJ1-1; 7 nucleotides line up with TRBD1. J lost 8 bases, V lost 5 bases, and 8 bases had no gene match. The germline V gene encodes CDR1 SGHVS and CDR2 FQNEAQ. CDR3 length: 13 residues. CDR3 region: CASSRAGTVEAFF. CDR3 nucleotide sequence: TGTGCCAGCAGCCGAGCCGGGACAGTCGAAGCTTTCTTT.

At least ten counts were recorded for this clonotype. The rearrangement uses TRBV6-4 and TRBJ2-2; D is uncertain. V was shortened by 4 bases and J by 6 bases, with 9 bases between the two germline ends. The V gene's germline CDR1 is MRHNA and CDR2 SNTAGT. The CDR3 spans 13 residues. CDR3 region: CASSGSESGELFF. The CDR3 bases are TGTGCCAGCAGTGGCAGCGAATCCGGGGAGCTGTTTTTT.

This clonotype was picked up many times. V gene TRBV30 combines with J gene TRBJ1-4; D is unclear. V was pared by 0 bases and J by 8 bases, with 10 bases between. The CDR3 runs 13 residues. Germline V gives CDR1 GTSNPN, CDR2 SVGIG (reference sequence). In DNA, the CDR3 is TGTGCCTGGAGTGTAGCCAGTCGGGAAAAACTGTTTTTT. Protein sequence: CAWSVASREKLFF.

Many counts were recorded for this clonotype. The chain joins TRBV25-1 to TRBJ2-7; tentatively, D is TRBD1 (6 bases). Germline values: CDR1 MGHDK, CDR2 SYGVNS. V was cut by 5 bases and J by 5 bases, with 19 bases left in between. The CDR3 has 15 residues. CDR3 sequence: CASSPPQGRSDEQYF. DNA for the CDR3: TGTGCCAGCAGTCCCCCACAGGGCAGGTCTGACGAGCAGTACTTC.

This clonotype has ten or more counts. V is TRBV2 and J is TRBJ1-3; the D gene is possibly TRBD1 (5 bases). This CDR3 has 14 amino acids. V lost 7 bases to trimming and J lost 6 bases, with 16 bases between them. Germline loops: CDR1 SNHLY, CDR2 FYNNEI. The CDR3 spells CASKVGRGVNTIYF. The DNA for the CDR3 is TGTGCCAGCAAGGTCGGAAGGGGCGTAAACACCATATATTTT. Full variable domain (remainder filled in from reference TRBV2 and TRBJ1-3): EPEVTQTPSHQVTQMGQEVILRCVPISNHLYFYWYRQILGQKVEFLVSFYNNEISEKSEIFDDQFSVERPDGSNFTLKIRSTKLEDSAMYFCASKVGRGVNTIYFGEGSWLTVV.